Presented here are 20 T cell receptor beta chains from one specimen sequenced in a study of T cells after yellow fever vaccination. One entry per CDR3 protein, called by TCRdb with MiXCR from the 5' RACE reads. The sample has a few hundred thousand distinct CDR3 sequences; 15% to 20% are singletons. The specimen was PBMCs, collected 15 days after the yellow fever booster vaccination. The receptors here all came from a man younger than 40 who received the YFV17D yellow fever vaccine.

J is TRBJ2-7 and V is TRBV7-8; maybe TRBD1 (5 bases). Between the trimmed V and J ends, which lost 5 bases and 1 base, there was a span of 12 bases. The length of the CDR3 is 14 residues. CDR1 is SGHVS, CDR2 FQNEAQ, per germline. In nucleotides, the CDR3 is TGTGCCAGCAGCGCCAATACAGGATCCTACGAGCAGTACTTC. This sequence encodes CASSANTGSYEQYF. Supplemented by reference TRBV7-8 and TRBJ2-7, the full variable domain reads GAGVSQSPRYKVAKRGQDVALRCDPISGHVSLFWYQQALGQGPEFLTYFQNEAQLDKSGLPSDRFFAERPEGSVSTLKIQRTQQEDSAVYLCASSANTGSYEQYFGPGTRLTVT.

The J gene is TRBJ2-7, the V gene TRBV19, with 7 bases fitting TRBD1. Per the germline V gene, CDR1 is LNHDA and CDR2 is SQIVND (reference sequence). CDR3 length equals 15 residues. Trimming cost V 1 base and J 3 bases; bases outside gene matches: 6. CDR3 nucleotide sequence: TGTGCCAGTAGTATAGCTTACGGACAGGTCTACGAGCAGTACTTC. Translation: CASSIAYGQVYEQYF.

For the CDR3, the DNA is TGCAGTGCTAGACCCGAGAACACTGAAGCTTTCTTT. It is translated as CSARPENTEAFF. The chain carries TRBV20-1 and TRBJ1-1; D uncertain. The germline V and J ends were trimmed by 2 bases and 1 base, with 5 bases remaining between them. The germline gives CDR1 DFQATT, CDR2 SNEGSKA (reference sequence). CDR3 length: 12 residues.

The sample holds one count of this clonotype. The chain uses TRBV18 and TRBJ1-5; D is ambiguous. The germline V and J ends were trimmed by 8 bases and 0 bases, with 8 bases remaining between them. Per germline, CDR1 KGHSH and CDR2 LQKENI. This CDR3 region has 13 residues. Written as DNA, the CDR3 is TGTGCCAGCCACAGCAATAGCAATCAGCCCCAGCATTTT. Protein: CASHSNSNQPQHF.

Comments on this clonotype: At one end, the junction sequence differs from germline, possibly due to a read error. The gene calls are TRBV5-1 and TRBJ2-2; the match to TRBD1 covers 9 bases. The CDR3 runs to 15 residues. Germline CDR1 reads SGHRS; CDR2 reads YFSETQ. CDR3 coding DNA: TGCGCCAGCAGCTCCGGGACAGGGAACATCGGGGAGCTGTTTTTT. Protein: CASSSGTGNIGELFF.

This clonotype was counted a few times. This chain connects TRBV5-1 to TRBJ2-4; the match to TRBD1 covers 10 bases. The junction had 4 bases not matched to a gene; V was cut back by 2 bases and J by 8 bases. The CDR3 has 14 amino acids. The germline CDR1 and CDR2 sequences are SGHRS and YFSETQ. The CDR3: CASSFTGTGDIQYF. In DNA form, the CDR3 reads TGCGCCAGCAGCTTCACCGGGACAGGGGACATTCAGTACTTC.

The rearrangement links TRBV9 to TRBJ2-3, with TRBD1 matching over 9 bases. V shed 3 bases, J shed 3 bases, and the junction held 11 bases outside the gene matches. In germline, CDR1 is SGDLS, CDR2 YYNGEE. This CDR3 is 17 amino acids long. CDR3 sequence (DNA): TGTGCCAGCAGCGGACAAACAGGGGGCATTTTGACAGATACGCAGTATTTT. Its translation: CASSGQTGGILTDTQYF.

For the CDR3, the DNA is TGTGCCAGCAGCTTATTAGAGGGCAATGAGCAGTTCTTC. Translation: CASSLLEGNEQFF. The chain links TRBV7-2 to TRBJ2-1, with a tentative D call TRBD2 (5 bases). Trimming took 2 bases from V and 6 from J, leaving 8 bases between them. There are 13 residues in the CDR3. Germline lookup yields CDR1 SGHTA and CDR2 FQGNSA.

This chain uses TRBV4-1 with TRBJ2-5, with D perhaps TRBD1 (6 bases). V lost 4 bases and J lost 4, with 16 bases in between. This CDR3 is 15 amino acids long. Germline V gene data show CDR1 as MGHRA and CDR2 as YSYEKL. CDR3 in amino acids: CASSRETIQGETQYF. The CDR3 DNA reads TGCGCCAGCAGCCGAGAAACGATACAGGGAGAGACCCAGTACTTC.

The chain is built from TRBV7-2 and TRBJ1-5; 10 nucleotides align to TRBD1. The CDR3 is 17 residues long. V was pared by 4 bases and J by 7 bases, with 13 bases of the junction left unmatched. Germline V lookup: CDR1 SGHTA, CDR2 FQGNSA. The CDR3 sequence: CASSYVGTGVVGQPQHF. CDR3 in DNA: TGTGCCAGCAGCTACGTAGGGACAGGGGTAGTTGGGCAGCCCCAGCATTTT.

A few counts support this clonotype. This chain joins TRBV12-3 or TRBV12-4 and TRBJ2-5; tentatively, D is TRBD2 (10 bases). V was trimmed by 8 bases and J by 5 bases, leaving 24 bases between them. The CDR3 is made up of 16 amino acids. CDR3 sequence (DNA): TGTGCCAGCGACAGGGGGAGCGGGAGGGCCACTGAGACCCAGTACTTC. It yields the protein CASDRGSGRATETQYF.

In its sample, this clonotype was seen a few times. The CDR3 DNA is TGTGCCAGCAGCTTCGAGGCAGGGAAGGACTATGGCTACACCTTC. This translates into CASSFEAGKDYGYTF. V is TRBV5-4 and J is TRBJ1-2; D possibly corresponds to TRBD1 (5 bases). CDR1 and CDR2 from the germline V gene are SGHNT and YYREEE (reference sequence). The V gene lost 2 bases and the J gene lost 3 bases, with 14 bases spanning the gap. This CDR3 spans 15 amino acids.

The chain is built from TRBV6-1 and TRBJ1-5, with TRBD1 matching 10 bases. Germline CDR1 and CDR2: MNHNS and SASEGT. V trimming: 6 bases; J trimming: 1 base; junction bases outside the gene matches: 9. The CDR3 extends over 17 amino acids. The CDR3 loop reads CASRDRGRIPSNQPQHF. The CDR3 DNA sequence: TGTGCCAGCAGAGACAGGGGGCGAATCCCCAGCAATCAGCCCCAGCATTTT.

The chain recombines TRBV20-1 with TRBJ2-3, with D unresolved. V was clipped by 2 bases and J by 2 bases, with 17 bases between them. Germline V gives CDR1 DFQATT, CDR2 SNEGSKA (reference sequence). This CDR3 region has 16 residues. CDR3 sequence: CSARIRLSSVTDTQYF. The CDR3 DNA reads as TGCAGTGCTAGAATCCGACTCAGCTCCGTCACAGATACGCAGTATTTT.

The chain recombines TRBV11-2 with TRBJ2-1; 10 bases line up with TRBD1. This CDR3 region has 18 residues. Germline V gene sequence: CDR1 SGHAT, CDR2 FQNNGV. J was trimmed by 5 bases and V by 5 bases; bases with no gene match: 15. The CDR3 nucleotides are TGTGCCAGCAGCCCTAGGCCGGGGACAGGGGTTGGGAACAATGAGCAGTTCTTC. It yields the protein CASSPRPGTGVGNNEQFF.

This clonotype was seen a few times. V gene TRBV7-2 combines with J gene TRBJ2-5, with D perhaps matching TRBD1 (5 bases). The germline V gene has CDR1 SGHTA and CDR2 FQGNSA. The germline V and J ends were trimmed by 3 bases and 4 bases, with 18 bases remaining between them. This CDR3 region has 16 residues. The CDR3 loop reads CASSFVSRGLGETQYF. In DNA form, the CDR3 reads TGTGCCAGCAGCTTCGTTTCTAGGGGCCTGGGAGAGACCCAGTACTTC. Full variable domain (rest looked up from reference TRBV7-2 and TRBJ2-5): GAGVSQSPSNKVTEKGKDVELRCDPISGHTALYWYRQSLGQGLEFLIYFQGNSAPDKSGLPSDRFSAERTGGSVSTLTIQRTQQEDSAVYLCASSFVSRGLGETQYFGPGTRLLVL.

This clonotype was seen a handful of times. CDR3 sequence: CASSLGDRGTEAFF. In nucleotides, the CDR3 is TGCGCCAGCAGCCTGGGGGACAGGGGGACTGAAGCTTTCTTT. The rearrangement uses TRBV5-1 and TRBJ1-1; 11 positions match TRBD1. After removal of 4 bases from V and 5 bases from J, the junction contained 4 bases not matched to a gene. The CDR3 spans 14 residues. Germline V CDR1 and CDR2: SGHRS, YFSETQ.

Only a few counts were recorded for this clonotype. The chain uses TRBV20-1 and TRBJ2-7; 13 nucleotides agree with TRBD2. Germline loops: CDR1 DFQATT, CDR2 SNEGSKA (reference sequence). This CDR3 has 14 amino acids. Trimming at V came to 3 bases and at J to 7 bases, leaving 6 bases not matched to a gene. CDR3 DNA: TGCAGTGCTAGGACTAGCGGGAGGTCCAGTGAGCAGTACTTC. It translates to CSARTSGRSSEQYF.

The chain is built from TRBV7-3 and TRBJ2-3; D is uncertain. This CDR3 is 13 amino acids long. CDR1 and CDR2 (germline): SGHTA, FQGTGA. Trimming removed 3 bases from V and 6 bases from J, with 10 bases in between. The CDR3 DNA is TGTGCCAGCAGCTTCCAGTCTTCCGATACGCAGTATTTT. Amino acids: CASSFQSSDTQYF.

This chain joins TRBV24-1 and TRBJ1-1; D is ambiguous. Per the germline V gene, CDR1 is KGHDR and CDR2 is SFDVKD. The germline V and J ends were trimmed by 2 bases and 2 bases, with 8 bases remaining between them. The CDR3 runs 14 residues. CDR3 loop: CATSDSAFNTEAFF. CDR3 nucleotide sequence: TGTGCCACCAGTGATTCGGCCTTTAACACTGAAGCTTTCTTT.